The entry below gives a single TCR beta chain sequence along with its context. The target of this receptor is not known. The sample holds no much larger clone one base away, and base qualities are not on file. The entry originates in a study of blood T cell repertoires in COVID-19 (dated by TCRdb to the early 2020s). Notes on the research overall: Samples from collaborators originated in the United States, Italy and Spain and spanned both the acute and convalescent phases of COVID-19. The samples were drawn from two sources: the first 160 participants of the ongoing ImmuneRACE study, and 1,254 subjects contributed by 6 global collaborators. Where HLA class I and class II types were available, the types were taken from metadata supplied by the sample provider, not from assay-based typing. The material from the prospective study consisted of cDNA or gDNA derived from T cells, B-cell-depleted T cells, or PBMCs. Sample metadata almost always included a de-identified subject ID, COVID-19 status, age in years and sex. The repertoires were made available in a free public database intended to serve as a resource for research on the immune response to SARS-CoV-2. The dataset comprised deeply sampled blood TCRbeta repertoires from subjects exposed to, actively infected with, or recovered from COVID-19.

Taken from cysteine to phenylalanine, the CDR3 has 15 residues. The sequence is cut down to CDR3 DNA, 45 bases in frame from base 1. V was cut back by 6 bases and J by 2 bases, leaving a gap of 14 bases between them. Via the germline V gene, CDR1 is SNHLY and CDR2 FYNNEI. TCRbeta CDR3 regions were amplified from genomic DNA by means of the immunoSEQ Assay, a bias-controlled multiplex PCR. As for the original processing: Within the assay, amplification of reference gene primers was used to estimate how many nucleated cells each sample contained. Sequence reads were collapsed and filtered to measure the absolute abundance of every unique TCRbeta CDR3 rearrangement. For each sample, productive Simpson clonality was calculated by taking the square root of Simpson's diversity index across productive rearrangements. In TCRdb, the immuneACCESS table is reduced to in-frame sequences with V and J assigned. These tables do not hold every clone; where another copy was compared, an unresolved V gene accounts for under half, and the others remain unexplained. That table furnishes V, J and clone size, whereas the DNA furnished D and trimming. Present in this sample are 130,000 or so clones, about 82% of which were seen just once. The ten most abundant clones make up around 8.5% of the sample.

Whole blood was collected in K2EDTA tubes by collaborating institutions according to the institutions' own protocols. For TCRbeta analysis, collaborators shipped samples in one of three forms: frozen whole blood, isolated PBMCs, or DNA extracted from either of those sample types. General findings and caveats noted by the study authors: Clinical and demographic metadata were provided uncurated, with the amount varying by source and participant.

Sequenced material: peripheral blood. The chain links TRBV2 with TRBJ2-1; 5 matching bases give a weak D call of TRBD2. This sequence originates from an older woman with acute or convalescent COVID-19. The CDR3 loop reads CASRPGMGAYNEQFF. Here is the DNA: TGTGCCAGCAGGCCCGGGATGGGCGCCTACAATGAGCAGTTCTTC.